This T cell receptor beta chain was found in a study of naive and memory T cell subsets (dated by TCRdb to about 2017). Concerning the study at large: The figure summarizing the skin biopsy and whole blood samples listed 10 or so blood donors, 7 tuberculin skin test biopsies and 3 saline control biopsies. PCR2 was typically run as a SYBR Green qPCR and stopped at a set threshold, although low-input samples could use end-point PCR of around 6 cycles instead. The full study reports these points: The RNA-based method was acknowledged to be potentially sensitive to changes in TCR transcripts with T cell activation and differentiation.

The method was 5' RACE. Four rounds of PCR, run with the SP2 primer together with nested alpha and beta constant region primers, were used to amplify the ligated cDNA. For the blood and skin samples, reverse transcription of TCR RNA was done with SuperScript IV along with alpha and beta constant region primers. An oligonucleotide carrying the Illumina SP2 primer and a UMI was ligated to the 3' end of the cDNA by means of T4 RNA ligase 1. The 12-nucleotide UMI consisted of two random hexamers with an eight-base spacer between the hexamers to prevent hairpin formation. From the second PCR onward, the TCR alpha and beta chain libraries were handled separately, and dual indexing was used for multiplexing. After pooling, the indexed libraries were analyzed by capillary electrophoresis and sequenced on either an Illumina MiSeq or NextSeq. PhiX DNA at about 4.5-8% was added to the libraries to raise base diversity and improve cluster recognition. Per the original workflow: UMIs were extracted from read 2 by Demultiplexor and combined with the TCR sequence from read 1, and reads were split according to sample indices. V and J genes and V-J junctions were identified by Decombinator, and each TCR was assigned a five-part identifier that included V and J deletions. UMIs were used by Collapsinator to correct sequencing errors and PCR amplification heterogeneity, so that a UMI-based abundance was obtained for each TCR. Identifiers were converted to nucleotide sequence by CDR3Translator and translated to amino acids, and CDR3 regions were extracted on the basis of terminal motifs. After normalization to the amount of input RNA, the error-corrected alpha and beta TCR counts from blood and from skin were compared. TCRdb cleaned the public reads at Q25 with fastp, built clones with MiXCR and kept in-frame beta chains. For every CDR3 protein sequence, its rows merge into one entry that carries the most common genes and DNA. These V and J calls originate from TCRdb's pipeline instead of the authors' own analysis. Here the sample has about 59,000 distinct CDR3 sequences; around 8% occur a single time. 15% to 20% of the sample goes to the ten largest clones.

The study described a robust, sensitive protocol for amplifying, sequencing and analyzing TCRs, using 3' ligation of a UMI-containing oligonucleotide to TCR cDNA. For whole blood analysis, 2.5 ml of peripheral blood was drawn from adult healthy volunteers into Tempus tubes, and RNA was extracted according to the manufacturer's instructions. Total RNA, without cell sorting, was DNase treated with RQ1 DNase before reverse transcription, targeting about 1 to 1,100 ng input. Skin biopsy and whole blood libraries were made to test pipeline robustness in samples where T cells form a minority population. At least ten counts were recorded for this clonotype. This receptor's antigen is unknown. Per-nucleotide qualities are absent, and no much larger clonotype sits a single base away. The TCR sequence derives from a female donor in good health.

The nucleotides are TGTGCCAGCCCCCGAGAGGGGACCCATAAAACTGACAACTATGGCTACACCTTC. Its protein is CASPREGTHKTDNYGYTF. This chain joins TRBV6-4 to TRBJ1-2; TRBD1 is possibly the D segment (5 matching bases). From the germline V gene, CDR1 is MRHNA and CDR2 is SNTAGT. From cysteine to phenylalanine, the CDR3 is 18 amino acids long. The kept DNA is CDR3 alone, 54 bases in frame from the first base. V lost 8 bases and J lost 2 bases; the stretch between them is 27 bases long.